The rows below give T cell receptor beta chains drawn from one sample of a study of blood T cell repertoires in COVID-19. This table comes from immunoSEQ multiplex PCR, and its TCRdb copy is limited to in-frame clones, with some not included. The repertoire holds approximately 110,000 clones, with over 80% as singletons. The specimen was peripheral blood. The receptors derive from a human donor in a cohort sampled during active COVID-19. The CDR3 runs from the conserved cysteine through the conserved F or W. D genes are given only for firm matches. Clone size appears in some rows only: once, few, many, or a class for an expanded clone.

J gene	D gene	V gene	clone size	CDR3 DNA	CDR3 protein
TRBJ1-1	-	TRBV2	few	TGTGCCAGCAGTGTGGGCCGAACTGAGCCCACTGAAGCTTTCTTT	CASSVGRTEPTEAFF
TRBJ2-4	-	TRBV6-6	-	TGTGCCAGCAGGGGCCTGGATGGCAAAAACATTCAGTACTTC	CASRGLDGKNIQYF
TRBJ1-2	TRBD1	TRBV7-6	-	TGTGCCAGCAGCTTAGGGACAGGGGGAATCTATGGCTACACCTTC	CASSLGTGGIYGYTF
TRBJ2-7	-	TRBV5-4	once	TGTGCCAGCAGCTTCGGAGTGAGCGAGCAGTACTTC	CASSFGVSEQYF
TRBJ2-2	TRBD2	TRBV5-4	-	TGTGCCAGCAGCCAGGGAGTGACTAGCGGCACCGGGGAGCTGTTTTTT	CASSQGVTSGTGELFF
TRBJ2-5	TRBD2	TRBV7-2	-	TGTGCCAGCAGCTCACGGGAGGGGTTGTCAGGGGAGACCCAGTACTTC	CASSSREGLSGETQYF
TRBJ1-3	-	TRBV19	-	TGTGCCAGTAGTATAGTTAGCCGATTCCCTGGAAACACCATATATTTT	CASSIVSRFPGNTIYF
TRBJ2-5	TRBD2	TRBV3-1/TRBV3-2	-	TGTGCCAGCAGCCGCCACCGGGGGGAGGGGGAGACCCAGTACTTC	CASSRHRGEGETQYF
TRBJ1-2	-	TRBV4-2	-	TGTGCCAGCAGCCACCAGGCTGGCTACACCTTC	CASSHQAGYTF
TRBJ1-3	-	TRBV5-1	-	TGCGCCAGCAGCTGGACACCAAGCTCTGGAAACACCATATATTTT	CASSWTPSSGNTIYF
TRBJ2-1	TRBD2	TRBV27	-	TGTGCCAGCAGGAGCAGCGGGGGGGCCTTCCGTGAGCAGTTCTTC	CASRSSGGAFREQFF
TRBJ2-3	-	TRBV7-9	-	TGTGCCAGCAGCTTAGGTAGCGGCGCTAGCACAGATACGCAGTATTTT	CASSLGSGASTDTQYF
TRBJ2-7	TRBD1	TRBV27	-	TGTGCCAGCAGTTTCCGACAGGGGGCGCGGTACGAGCAGTACTTC	CASSFRQGARYEQYF
TRBJ1-2	-	TRBV3-1/TRBV3-2	few	TGTGCCAGCAGCCCCACAGGCACCTACTATGGCTACACCTTC	CASSPTGTYYGYTF
TRBJ1-6	TRBD1	TRBV27	few	TGTGCCAGCAGCTTTGGGGGTCGGACAGGGAAATTTCCCCTCCACTTT	CASSFGGRTGKFPLHF
TRBJ1-5	-	TRBV2	-	TGTGCCAGCGGCTCCGGAGGGAATCAGCCCCAGCATTTT	CASGSGGNQPQHF
TRBJ2-7	-	TRBV5-1	-	TGCGCCAGCAGCTTGGAAGGGGGAGGGGGGGCCCCCTACGAGCAGTACTTC	CASSLEGGGGAPYEQYF
TRBJ2-6	TRBD1	TRBV19	once	TGTGCCAGTACCTCAACCGGGACAGCGATCTCTGGGGCCAACGTCCTGACTTTC	CASTSTGTAISGANVLTF
TRBJ1-4	-	TRBV10-3	-	TGTGCCATCAGTGAGGTGACAGGTAGTGAAAAACTGTTTTTT	CAISEVTGSEKLFF
TRBJ2-7	TRBD1	TRBV6-5	-	TGTGCCAGCAGTTACGGGTCAGGGACAGCACCCTACGAGCAGTACTTC	CASSYGSGTAPYEQYF
TRBJ2-2	TRBD2	TRBV6-2/TRBV6-3	-	TGTGCCAGCAGTCCGACTAGCGGGAGTCCCGGGGAGCTGTTTTTT	CASSPTSGSPGELFF
TRBJ1-6	-	TRBV5-4	-	TGTGCCAGCAGCTTGGTGGGGAGCTCCTATAATTCACCCCTCCACTTT	CASSLVGSSYNSPLHF
TRBJ2-1	-	TRBV19	-	TGTGCCAGTAGTACTCCCCGGGACATCGACAATGAGCAGTTCTTC	CASSTPRDIDNEQFF
TRBJ2-5	TRBD2	TRBV12-5	-	TGTGCTAGTGGTTCCCAACTTACTAGCGGCCAAGAGACCCAGTACTTC	CASGSQLTSGQETQYF
TRBJ2-5	TRBD2	TRBV7-7	-	TGTGCTAGCAGCCCCGGGACTAGCGGGGGTCGGGAGACCCAGTACTTC	CASSPGTSGGRETQYF
TRBJ1-2	TRBD1	TRBV19	-	TGTGCCAGTAGTATTTCGGCCGGGACAGGGGCTTCTAACTATGGCTACACCTTC	CASSISAGTGASNYGYTF
TRBJ1-5	-	TRBV28	-	TGTGCCAGCAGGGGCAGGACCCAGCATTTT	CASRGRTQHF
TRBJ2-7	TRBD1	TRBV19	-	TGTGCCAGTAGCCGGGACAGCTCCTACGAGCAGTACTTC	CASSRDSSYEQYF
TRBJ1-2	TRBD1	TRBV5-4	once	TGTGCCAGCAGCTTACGACCGGGACAGGGTCTCTATGGCTACACCTTC	CASSLRPGQGLYGYTF
TRBJ1-2	-	TRBV7-2	-	TGTGCCAGCAGCTTAGTACGCCACAGTAACGGCTACACCTTC	CASSLVRHSNGYTF
TRBJ1-5	-	TRBV4-1	-	TGCGCCAGCAGCCAAGTACGGGGTGGTAGCAATCAGCCCCAGCATTTT	CASSQVRGGSNQPQHF
TRBJ2-3	-	TRBV5-4	-	TGTGCCAGCAGCTTGGGCGGGGCAGATACGCAGTATTTT	CASSLGGADTQYF
TRBJ2-3	TRBD2	TRBV2	-	TGTGCCAGCAGTGTAGCGGGAGGGGAAGATACGCAGTATTTT	CASSVAGGEDTQYF
TRBJ2-7	-	TRBV2	once	TGTGCCAGCAGTGATTCTAGCTCACTTTATGAGCAGTACTTC	CASSDSSSLYEQYF
TRBJ2-7	-	TRBV6-6	-	TGTGCCAGCAGTTTCGACGGGTACTACGAGCAGTACTTC	CASSFDGYYEQYF
TRBJ2-7	TRBD2	TRBV4-2	-	TGTGCCAGCAGCCAAGAGGGGACTAGCGGGAGTCCCAACGAGCAGTACTTC	CASSQEGTSGSPNEQYF
TRBJ2-5	-	TRBV19	-	TGTGCCAGTACCGAAAGACAGGGAGGACAAGAGACCCAGTACTTC	CASTERQGGQETQYF
TRBJ2-1	TRBD1	TRBV7-8	-	TGTGCCAGTGCGACAGGGGCTAATGAGCAGTTCTTC	CASATGANEQFF
TRBJ1-2	TRBD1	TRBV6-5	once	TGTGCCAGCAGCCCCAGGGGGGTCGGGAAAAATGGCTACACCTTC	CASSPRGVGKNGYTF